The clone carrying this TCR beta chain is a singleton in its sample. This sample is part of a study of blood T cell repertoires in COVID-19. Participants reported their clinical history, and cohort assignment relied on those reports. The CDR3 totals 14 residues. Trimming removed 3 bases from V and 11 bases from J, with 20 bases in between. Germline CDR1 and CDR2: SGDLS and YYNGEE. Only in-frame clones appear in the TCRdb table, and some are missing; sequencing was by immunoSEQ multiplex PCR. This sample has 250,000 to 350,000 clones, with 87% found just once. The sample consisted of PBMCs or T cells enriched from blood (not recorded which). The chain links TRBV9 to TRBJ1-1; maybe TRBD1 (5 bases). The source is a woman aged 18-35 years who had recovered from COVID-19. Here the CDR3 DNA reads TGTGCCAGCAGCGACATAGGGGCGCAGAGCGGGGCTTTCTTT. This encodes CASSDIGAQSGAFF. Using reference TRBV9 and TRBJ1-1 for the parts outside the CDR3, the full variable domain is DSGVTQTPKHLITATGQRVTLRCSPRSGDLSVYWYQQSLDQGLQFLIQYYNGEERAKGNILERFSAQQFPDLHSELNLSSLELGDSALYFCASSDIGAQSGAFFGQGTRLTVV.